These 9 T cell receptor beta chains originate from one sample sequenced in a study of blood T cell repertoires in COVID-19. The assay was immunoSEQ multiplex PCR, and TCRdb's table has in-frame clones only and misses some. Among about 100,000 clones listed, about nine tenths were seen once. The sample was peripheral blood. The receptors come from a man aged 45-65 years with acute or convalescent COVID-19.

The chain uses TRBV5-1 and TRBJ2-1; 8 bases are a match to TRBD1. CDR3 size: 15 residues. Germline loops: CDR1 SGHRS, CDR2 YFSETQ. J gave up 7 bases and V 0 bases, and 6 bases lay outside the gene matches. The DNA for the CDR3 is TGCGCCAGCAGCTTGGGACAGGGGCCGGGGAATGAGCAGTTCTTC. This sequence encodes CASSLGQGPGNEQFF.

The gene calls are TRBV15 and TRBJ1-2, with 7 bases fitting TRBD1. CDR1 is LNHNV, CDR2 YYDKDF, per germline (reference sequence). There are 15 residues in the CDR3. Trimming at V came to 0 bases and at J to 3 bases, leaving 4 bases not matched to a gene. The CDR3 here is CATSREDRVDYGYTF. DNA of the CDR3: TGTGCCACCAGCAGAGAAGACAGGGTAGACTATGGCTACACCTTC.

The chain employs TRBV6-5 and TRBJ1-4, with 10 bases aligning to TRBD1. Germline V gene lookup returns CDR1 MNHEY and CDR2 SVGAGI. The J segment lost 10 bases and the V segment lost 7 bases, leaving 9 bases of the junction unmatched. The CDR3 extends over 14 amino acids. In DNA, the CDR3 is TGTGCCAGCACTCGACAGGGGGCGGGCGGAAAACTGTTTTTT. It encodes CASTRQGAGGKLFF.

This chain joins TRBV11-3 and TRBJ2-7, with 8 bases matching TRBD1. Germline V gene data show CDR1 as SGHNT and CDR2 as YENEEA. CDR3 length equals 14 residues. Trimming removed 5 bases from V and 6 bases from J; junction bases left unmatched: 9. CDR3 sequence: CASSLGRGQVEQYF. The DNA for the CDR3 is TGTGCCAGCAGCCTAGGCAGGGGGCAGGTCGAGCAGTACTTC.

The chain employs TRBV10-3 and TRBJ2-3; the D gene is possibly TRBD1 (6 bases). The V end lost 9 bases, the J end lost 0 bases, and 13 bases lay between the germline ends. This CDR3 region has 14 residues. CDR1 and CDR2 (germline): ENHRY, SYGVKD. CDR3 DNA: TGTGCCATTAGGACAGAAACTAGCACAGATACGCAGTATTTT. The encoded protein is CAIRTETSTDTQYF.

The chain recombines TRBV27 with TRBJ1-6; D possibly corresponds to TRBD1 (5 bases). The V end lost 2 bases, the J end lost 13 bases, and 9 bases lay between the germline ends. The CDR3 covers 12 residues. Germline-derived CDR1 and CDR2 are MNHEY and SMNVEV (reference sequence). The CDR3 coding sequence is TGTGCCAGCAGTTTAACTGGGGGGCCCCTCCACTTT. The encoded protein is CASSLTGGPLHF.

This chain connects TRBV4-1 to TRBJ1-2; tentatively, D is TRBD1 (5 bases). Germline V gene data show CDR1 as MGHRA and CDR2 as YSYEKL. With 5 bases removed from V and 6 bases from J, the gap between germline ends came to 16 bases. CDR3 length: 14 residues. As DNA, the CDR3 is TGCGCCAGCAGCTCTTATATGCGGGACGATGGCTACACCTTC. This codes for CASSSYMRDDGYTF.

The chain recombines TRBV12-3 or TRBV12-4 with TRBJ2-4; D may be TRBD2 (5 bases). Trimming stripped 6 bases from V and 3 bases from J, with 9 bases between. This CDR3 comprises 13 residues. For the CDR3, the DNA is TGTGCCAGCAGCTCACGGGACAAAAACATTCAGTACTTC. Its translation: CASSSRDKNIQYF.

The genes are TRBV30 and TRBJ1-1; no definite D call. CDR3 size: 14 residues. Germline CDR1 GTSNPN, CDR2 SVGIG (reference sequence). V lost 4 bases and J 1 base, leaving 13 bases between the germline ends. CDR3 nucleotide sequence: TGTGCCTGGACCTCGGCAGGCAGGAACACTGAAGCTTTCTTT. Residues: CAWTSAGRNTEAFF.